This is a list of T cell receptor beta chains from one sample in a study of OX40 agonist ivuxolimab in advanced cancers. Measured with immunoSEQ multiplex PCR; TCRdb has only the in-frame clones, and not every one. The data contain 92,000 or so clones, 85% to 90% of them singletons. The sample was CD4+ or CD8+ T cells sorted from blood, taken in a trial of the OX40 agonist ivuxolimab. The receptor source for this set is an adult with an advanced solid tumor such as melanoma, head and neck, liver or kidney cancer. Each CDR3 is given with its conserved first and last residue. A D gene is named only where the DNA matches it firmly. The size field is filled for only some rows; it gives once, few, many or a size class.

TRBD1,TRBV6-6,13,TRBJ1-2,-,CASSSQGSYGYTF,TGTGCCAGCAGTTCACAGGGGAGCTATGGCTACACCTTC
-,TRBV5-1,14,TRBJ2-2,-,CASSLLGNTGELFF,TGCGCCAGCAGCTTACTGGGGAACACCGGGGAGCTGTTTTTT
TRBD1,TRBV9,14,TRBJ2-7,-,CASSGRGGDNEQYF,TGTGCCAGCAGCGGAAGAGGGGGCGACAACGAGCAGTACTTC
-,TRBV28,15,TRBJ2-6,-,CASSFRDSGANVLTF,TGTGCCAGCAGTTTCAGGGATTCTGGGGCCAACGTCCTGACTTTC
-,TRBV29-1,15,TRBJ2-1,once,CSVDRAPSSYNEQFF,TGCAGCGTTGACCGCGCGCCAAGCTCCTACAATGAGCAGTTCTTC
TRBD2,TRBV6-6,15,TRBJ2-7,once,CASSYLAGSSYEQYF,TGTGCCAGCAGTTACCTAGCGGGATCGAGCTACGAGCAGTACTTC
-,TRBV2,13,TRBJ1-5,once,CASSGQFNQPQHF,TGTGCCAGCAGCGGACAGTTCAATCAGCCCCAGCATTTT
-,TRBV6-5,11,TRBJ1-1,-,CASSLHTEAFF,TGTGCCAGCAGTCTACACACTGAAGCTTTCTTT
-,TRBV7-2,15,TRBJ1-2,-,CASSPSGQTAAGYTF,TGTGCCAGCAGCCCTTCAGGACAGACAGCCGCGGGCTACACCTTC
-,TRBV6-5,15,TRBJ1-1,-,CASSYAGLWNTEAFF,TGTGCCAGCAGTTACGCCGGACTGTGGAACACTGAAGCTTTCTTT
-,TRBV29-1,14,TRBJ2-1,-,CSVELQGTINEQFF,TGCAGCGTTGAACTCCAGGGGACTATTAATGAGCAGTTCTTC
-,TRBV30,12,TRBJ2-5,-,CAARLVGETQYF,TGTGCCGCTCGACTAGTCGGCGAGACCCAGTACTTC
TRBD1,TRBV15,14,TRBJ2-1,-,CATSRRTGGNEQFF,TGTGCCACCAGCAGGAGGACAGGGGGCAATGAGCAGTTCTTC
-,TRBV6-1,14,TRBJ1-1,-,CASSEKRVNTEAFF,TGTGCCAGCAGTGAAAAACGGGTGAACACTGAAGCTTTCTTT
-,TRBV21-1,15,TRBJ1-3,-,CAEPPSRYSGNTIYF,TGTGCCGAGCCTCCCAGCCGTTACTCTGGAAACACCATATATTTT
TRBD2,TRBV19,14,TRBJ2-7,-,CASKEVAGDYEQYF,TGTGCCAGTAAGGAGGTAGCGGGAGATTACGAGCAGTACTTC
-,TRBV4-2,16,TRBJ2-3,-,CASSQDWAGGTDTQYF,TGTGCCAGCAGCCAAGATTGGGCAGGGGGGACAGATACGCAGTATTTT
TRBD1,TRBV7-9,15,TRBJ2-7,-,CASSAQTGKSYEQYF,TGTGCCAGCAGCGCCCAGACAGGGAAAAGCTACGAGCAGTACTTC
-,TRBV11-3,19,TRBJ2-7,once,CASSSTPNLLTGSSYEQYF,TGTGCCAGCAGCTCGACCCCGAACCTCCTCACAGGGAGCTCCTACGAGCAGTACTTC
TRBD1,TRBV6-5,12,TRBJ1-1,-,CASGTGDTEAFF,TGTGCCAGCGGGACAGGGGACACTGAAGCTTTCTTT
-,TRBV4-1,15,TRBJ1-4,-,CASSQAGTKNEKLFF,TGCGCCAGCAGCCAAGCCGGGACAAAGAATGAAAAACTGTTTTTT
-,TRBV6-1,16,TRBJ2-5,-,CASSEGSRDRLETQYF,TGTGCCAGCAGTGAAGGGTCGAGGGACCGTCTGGAGACCCAGTACTTC
TRBD1,TRBV23-1,14,TRBJ2-7,-,CASSQGQGWYEQYF,TGCGCCAGCAGCCAGGGACAGGGGTGGTACGAGCAGTACTTC
-,TRBV29-1,14,TRBJ2-7,-,CSVEGFERNYEQYF,TGCAGCGTTGAAGGATTCGAGCGGAACTACGAGCAGTACTTC
TRBD2,TRBV7-9,17,TRBJ2-2,once,CASSFPTSGINTGELFF,TGTGCCAGCAGCTTCCCGACTAGCGGGATAAACACCGGGGAGCTGTTTTTT
-,TRBV28,12,TRBJ1-2,-,CASSMQNYGYTF,TGTGCCAGCAGTATGCAAAACTATGGCTACACCTTC
-,TRBV2,15,TRBJ2-4,once,CASSEEAQAKNIQYF,TGTGCCAGCAGTGAAGAAGCCCAAGCCAAAAACATTCAGTACTTC
-,TRBV7-9,16,TRBJ2-4,-,CASSPSRGLAKNIQYF,TGTGCCAGCAGCCCCAGTAGAGGTTTAGCCAAAAACATTCAGTACTTC
TRBD1,TRBV5-6,14,TRBJ1-1,-,CASSFTGGVTEAFF,TGTGCCAGCAGCTTTACAGGGGGCGTCACTGAAGCTTTCTTT
-,TRBV5-5,14,TRBJ2-7,-,CASSGTPAGYEQYF,TGTGCCAGCAGCGGGACTCCCGCCGGATACGAGCAGTACTTC
-,TRBV12-2,16,TRBJ1-1,-,CASRLEGQGAYTEAFF,TGTGCAAGTCGCTTGGAAGGACAGGGGGCATACACTGAAGCTTTCTTT
-,TRBV15,14,TRBJ1-6,-,CATRVEQDNSPLHF,TGTGCCACCAGAGTCGAACAAGATAATTCACCCCTCCACTTT
TRBD1,TRBV30,14,TRBJ1-4,-,CAWSEGAIPEKLFF,TGTGCCTGGAGTGAGGGGGCTATACCCGAAAAACTGTTTTTT
-,TRBV7-9,11,TRBJ2-7,-,CASSKGGEQYF,TGTGCCAGCAGCAAAGGGGGCGAGCAGTACTTC
TRBD2,TRBV7-9,16,TRBJ2-1,-,CASSPATSGRLNEQFF,TGTGCCAGCAGCCCGGCGACTAGCGGGCGCCTCAATGAGCAGTTCTTC
TRBD2,TRBV7-9,13,TRBJ2-7,-,CASSLGGGEEQYF,TGTGCCAGCAGCTTAGGCGGGGGGGAAGAGCAGTACTTC
-,TRBV9,16,TRBJ2-3,-,CASSVHPEVSTDTQYF,TGTGCCAGCAGCGTCCACCCCGAGGTTAGCACAGATACGCAGTATTTT
TRBD1,TRBV7-9,14,TRBJ1-4,once,CASSFDRVGEKLFF,TGTGCCAGCAGCTTCGACAGGGTGGGTGAAAAACTGTTTTTT
-,TRBV25-1,14,TRBJ2-5,-,CASSEWAGEETQYF,TGTGCCAGCAGTGAATGGGCAGGGGAAGAGACCCAGTACTTC
TRBD1,TRBV27,15,TRBJ2-7,-,CASSLYGTGFYEQYF,TGTGCCAGCAGTTTATATGGGACAGGGTTTTACGAGCAGTACTTC
TRBD1,TRBV30,13,TRBJ1-5,few,CAWSVQGTQPQHF,TGTGCCTGGAGTGTACAGGGGACACAGCCCCAGCATTTT
TRBD2,TRBV18,16,TRBJ2-1,-,CASSVAVLAAYNEQFF,TGTGCCAGCTCAGTGGCAGTACTAGCGGCCTACAATGAGCAGTTCTTC
TRBD2,TRBV5-4,17,TRBJ2-1,-,CASSRPVAGVSYNEQFF,TGTGCCAGCAGCCGTCCCGTAGCGGGGGTATCCTACAATGAGCAGTTCTTC
-,TRBV9,16,TRBJ1-1,-,CASSVDGGGWDTEAFF,TGTGCCAGCAGCGTAGATGGGGGTGGCTGGGACACTGAAGCTTTCTTT
-,TRBV13,14,TRBJ1-1,-,CASSPDRTNTEAFF,TGTGCCAGCAGCCCCGACCGGACTAACACTGAAGCTTTCTTT